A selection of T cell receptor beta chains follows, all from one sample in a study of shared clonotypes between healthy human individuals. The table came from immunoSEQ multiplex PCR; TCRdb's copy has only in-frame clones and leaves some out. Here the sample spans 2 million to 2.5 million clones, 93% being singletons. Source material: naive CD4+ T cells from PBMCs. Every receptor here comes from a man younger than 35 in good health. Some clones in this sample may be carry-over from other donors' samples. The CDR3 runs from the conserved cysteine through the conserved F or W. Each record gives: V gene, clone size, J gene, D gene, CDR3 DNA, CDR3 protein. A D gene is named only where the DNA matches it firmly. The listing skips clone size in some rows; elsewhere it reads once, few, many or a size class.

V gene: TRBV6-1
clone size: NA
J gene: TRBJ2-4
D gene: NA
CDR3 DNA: TGTGCCAGCAGTGAAGTCTTGTTACCAAACACCAAAAACATTCAGTACTTC
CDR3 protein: CASSEVLLPNTKNIQYF

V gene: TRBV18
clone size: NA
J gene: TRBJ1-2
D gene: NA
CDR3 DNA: TGTGCCAGCTCAACACAGGAAAACTATGGCTACACCTTC
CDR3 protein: CASSTQENYGYTF

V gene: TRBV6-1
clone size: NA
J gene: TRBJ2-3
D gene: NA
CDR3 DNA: TGTGCCAGCAGCTTGAGGTTGGCAGATACGCAGTATTTT
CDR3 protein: CASSLRLADTQYF

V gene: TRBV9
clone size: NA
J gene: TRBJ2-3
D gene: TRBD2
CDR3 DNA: TGTGCCAGCAGCCCGAGAGGGACTAGCGGGAGTAGGACAGATACGCAGTATTTT
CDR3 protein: CASSPRGTSGSRTDTQYF

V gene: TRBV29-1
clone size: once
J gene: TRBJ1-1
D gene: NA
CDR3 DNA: TGCAGCGTTGAGGGGGGAGGACGCACTGAAGCTTTCTTT
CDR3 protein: CSVEGGGRTEAFF

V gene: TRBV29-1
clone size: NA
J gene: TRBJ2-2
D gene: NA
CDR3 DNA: TGCAGCGTTGAAGTATCAGCGACCGGGGAGCTGTTTTTT
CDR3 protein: CSVEVSATGELFF

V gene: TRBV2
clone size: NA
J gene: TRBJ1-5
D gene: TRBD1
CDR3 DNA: TGTGCCAGCAGTGACAGGGGGCTGAGCAATCAGCCCCAGCATTTT
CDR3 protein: CASSDRGLSNQPQHF

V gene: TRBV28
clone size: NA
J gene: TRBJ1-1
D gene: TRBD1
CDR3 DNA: TGTGCCAGCAGTTTGGGGACAGGGGGCATCGAAGCTTTCTTT
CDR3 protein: CASSLGTGGIEAFF

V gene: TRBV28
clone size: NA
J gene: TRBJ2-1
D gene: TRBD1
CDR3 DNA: TGTGCCAGCAGTCCCGCCGGACAGGGCTCCTACAATGAGCAGTTCTTC
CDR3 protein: CASSPAGQGSYNEQFF

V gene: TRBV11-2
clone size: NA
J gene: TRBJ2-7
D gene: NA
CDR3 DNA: TGTGCCAGCAGCTTAGATCCTGGGCGGGCCTACGAGCAGTACTTC
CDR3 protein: CASSLDPGRAYEQYF

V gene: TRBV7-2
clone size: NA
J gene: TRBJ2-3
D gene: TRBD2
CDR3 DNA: TGTGCCAGCAGCTGGAGACTAGCGGGATACGCAGATACGCAGTATTTT
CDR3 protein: CASSWRLAGYADTQYF

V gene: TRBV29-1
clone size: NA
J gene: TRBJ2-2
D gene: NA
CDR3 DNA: TGCAGCGTTGAAGGGCAGCCCGGACCCGGGGAGCTGTTTTTT
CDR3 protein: CSVEGQPGPGELFF

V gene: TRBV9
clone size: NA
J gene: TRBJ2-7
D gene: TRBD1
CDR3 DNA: TGTGCCAGCAGCGTAAACCCCACAGGGGTAGGCTACGAGCAGTACTTC
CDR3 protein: CASSVNPTGVGYEQYF

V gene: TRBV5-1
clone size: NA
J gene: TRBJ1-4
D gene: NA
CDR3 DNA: TGCGCCAGCAGCTTGGGATCCGAAAAACTGTTTTTT
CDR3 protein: CASSLGSEKLFF

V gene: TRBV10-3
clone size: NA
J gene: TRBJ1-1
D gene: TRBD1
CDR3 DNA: TGTGCCAGACGGACAGGACTGAACACTGAAGCTTTCTTT
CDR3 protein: CARRTGLNTEAFF

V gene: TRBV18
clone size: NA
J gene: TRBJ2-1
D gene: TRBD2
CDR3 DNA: TGTGCCAGCTCACCCGTCCTAGCGGAAGTGGGGGGTGAGCAGTTCTTC
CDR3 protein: CASSPVLAEVGGEQFF

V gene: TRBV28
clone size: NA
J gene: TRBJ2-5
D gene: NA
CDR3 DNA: TGTGCCAGCAGTTTAATCCAGACCCAGTACTTC
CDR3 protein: CASSLIQTQYF

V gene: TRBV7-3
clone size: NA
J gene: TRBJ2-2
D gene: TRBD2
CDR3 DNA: TGTGCCAGCAGAGCTAGCGGGAACACCGGGGAGCTGTTTTTT
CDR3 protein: CASRASGNTGELFF

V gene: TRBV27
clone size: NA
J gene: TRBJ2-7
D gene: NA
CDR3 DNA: TGTGCCAGCAGTCCGCAAAAGTACTTC
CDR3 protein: CASSPQKYF

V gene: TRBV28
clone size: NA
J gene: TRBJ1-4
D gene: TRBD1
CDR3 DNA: TGTGCCAGCAGAAAACAGGGGAGCGGTGAAAAACTGTTTTTT
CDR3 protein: CASRKQGSGEKLFF

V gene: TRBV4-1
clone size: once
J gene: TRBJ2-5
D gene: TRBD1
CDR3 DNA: TGCGCCAGCAGCCGCCAGGGGGCCACGGGTAGCCAAGAGACCCAGTACTTC
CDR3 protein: CASSRQGATGSQETQYF

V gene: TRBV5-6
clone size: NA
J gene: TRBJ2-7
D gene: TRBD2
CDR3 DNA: TGTGCCAGCAGCTTGGTGGGGGGGAAGCCCTACGAGCAGTACTTC
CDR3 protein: CASSLVGGKPYEQYF

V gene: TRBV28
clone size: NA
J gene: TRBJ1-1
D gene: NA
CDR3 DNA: TGTGCCAGCAGCCGTACGGGACAATGGCGCACTGAAGCTTTCTTT
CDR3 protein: CASSRTGQWRTEAFF

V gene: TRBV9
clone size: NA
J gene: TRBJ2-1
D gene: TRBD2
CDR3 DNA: TGTGCCAGCAGCCTCCGGACTAGCCCCGATGAGCAGTTCTTC
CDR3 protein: CASSLRTSPDEQFF

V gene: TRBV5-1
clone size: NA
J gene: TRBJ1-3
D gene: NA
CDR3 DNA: TGCGCCAGCAGCTTGGCTGGGGTTATGGCGGGAAACACCATATATTTT
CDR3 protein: CASSLAGVMAGNTIYF

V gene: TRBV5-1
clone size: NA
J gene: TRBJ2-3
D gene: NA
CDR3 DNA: TGCGCCGCCAGCGGTGGGACTAGCACAGATACGCAGTATTTT
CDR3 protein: CAASGGTSTDTQYF

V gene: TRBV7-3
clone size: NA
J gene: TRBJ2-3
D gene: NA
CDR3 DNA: TGTGCCAGCAGCTTATACGGGAGTATGAATACGCAGTATTTT
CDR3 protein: CASSLYGSMNTQYF

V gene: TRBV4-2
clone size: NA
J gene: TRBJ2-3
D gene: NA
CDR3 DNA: TGTGCCAGCAGCCCTCGTCTCGCGTCGACAACGGTCACAGATACGCAGTATTTT
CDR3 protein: CASSPRLASTTVTDTQYF

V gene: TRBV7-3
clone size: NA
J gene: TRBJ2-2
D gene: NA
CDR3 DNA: TGTGCCAGCAGCTTAACGAGGGACCCCGGGGCCGGGGAGCTGTTTTTT
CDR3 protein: CASSLTRDPGAGELFF

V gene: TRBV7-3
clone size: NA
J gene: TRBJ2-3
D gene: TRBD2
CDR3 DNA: TGTGCCAGCAGCTCACTAGCGGGAGTTAGCACAGATACGCAGTATTTT
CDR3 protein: CASSSLAGVSTDTQYF

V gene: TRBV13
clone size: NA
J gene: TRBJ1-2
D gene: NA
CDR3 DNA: TGTGCCAGCAGCTTAAGTGGGCGGGGATTGGGGGTCAAGTCTGGCTACACCTTC
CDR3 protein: CASSLSGRGLGVKSGYTF

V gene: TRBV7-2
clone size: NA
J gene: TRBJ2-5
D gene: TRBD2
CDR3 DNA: TGTGCCAGCAGCCGGGGGACTAGCTCCCAAGAGACCCAGTACTTC
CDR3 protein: CASSRGTSSQETQYF

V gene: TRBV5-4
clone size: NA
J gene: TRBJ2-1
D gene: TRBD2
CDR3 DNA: TGTGCCAGCAGCTTGGGACGTAGCGGGAGTCCACGAGAGCAGTTCTTC
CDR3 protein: CASSLGRSGSPREQFF

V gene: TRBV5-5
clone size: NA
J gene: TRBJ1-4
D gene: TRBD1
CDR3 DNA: TGTGCCAGCAGCACAGGACAGGCAACTAATGAAAAACTGTTTTTT
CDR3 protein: CASSTGQATNEKLFF

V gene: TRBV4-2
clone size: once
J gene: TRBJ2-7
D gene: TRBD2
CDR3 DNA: TGTGCCAGCAGCCAATTGACTAGCGGGGACTACGAGCAGTACTTC
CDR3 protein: CASSQLTSGDYEQYF

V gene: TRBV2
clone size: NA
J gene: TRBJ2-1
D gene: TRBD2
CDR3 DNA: TGTGCCAGCAGTGCGTTTAGGGCGGGAGGGGCGAGTGAGCAGTTCTTC
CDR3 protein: CASSAFRAGGASEQFF

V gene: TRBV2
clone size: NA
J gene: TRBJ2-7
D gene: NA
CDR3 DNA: TGTGCCAGCAGTGATGCTTGGGCGGGCAGTAACTACGAGCAGTACTTC
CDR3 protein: CASSDAWAGSNYEQYF

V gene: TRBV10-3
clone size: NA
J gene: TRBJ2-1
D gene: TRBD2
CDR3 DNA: TGTGCCACCAGACTAGCGCTCTCCTACAATGAGCAGTTCTTC
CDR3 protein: CATRLALSYNEQFF

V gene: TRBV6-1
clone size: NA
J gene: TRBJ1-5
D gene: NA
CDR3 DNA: TGTGCCAGCAGTGAATTGTTCCAGCCCCAGCATTTT
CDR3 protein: CASSELFQPQHF

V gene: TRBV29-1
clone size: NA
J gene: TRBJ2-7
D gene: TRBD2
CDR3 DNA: TGCAGCGTTGGGGGACTAGCGGGGGTGTTGTACGAGCAGTACTTC
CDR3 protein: CSVGGLAGVLYEQYF

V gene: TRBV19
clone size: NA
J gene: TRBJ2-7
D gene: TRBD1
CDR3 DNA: TGTGCCAGTAGTCCGTGGCAGGGGGCCTACGAGCAGTACTTC
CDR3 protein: CASSPWQGAYEQYF

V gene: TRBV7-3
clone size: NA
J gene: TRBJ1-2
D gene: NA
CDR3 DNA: TGTGCCAGCAGCCCGGGACGGGACTTCTATGGCTACACCTTC
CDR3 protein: CASSPGRDFYGYTF

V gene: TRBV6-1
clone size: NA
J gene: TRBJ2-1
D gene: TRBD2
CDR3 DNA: TGTGCCAGCAGTGAGCTAGCGGGGAGTTCCTATGAGCAGTTCTTC
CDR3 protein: CASSELAGSSYEQFF

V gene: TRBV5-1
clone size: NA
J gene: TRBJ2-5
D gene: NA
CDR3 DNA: TGCGCCAGCAAGGGCGTCGGGGGCAAGGAGACCCAGTACTTC
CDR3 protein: CASKGVGGKETQYF

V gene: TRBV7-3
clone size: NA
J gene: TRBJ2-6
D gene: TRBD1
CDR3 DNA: TGTGCCAGCACCCCGGACAGGGCTGGGGCCAACGTCCTGACTTTC
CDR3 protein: CASTPDRAGANVLTF

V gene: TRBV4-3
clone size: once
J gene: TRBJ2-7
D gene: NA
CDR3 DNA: TGCGCCAGCAATCGGAGACAGAGACCCTACGAGCAGTACTTC
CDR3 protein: CASNRRQRPYEQYF

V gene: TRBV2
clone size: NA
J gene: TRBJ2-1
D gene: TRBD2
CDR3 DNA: TGTGCCAGCAGTGGGACTAGCGGGAGGCATGAGCAGTTCTTC
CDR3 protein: CASSGTSGRHEQFF

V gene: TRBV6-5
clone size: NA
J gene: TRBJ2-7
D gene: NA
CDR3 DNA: TGTGCCAGCAGTTTGGGTGGCGGCTTCTACGAGCAGTACTTC
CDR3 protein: CASSLGGGFYEQYF

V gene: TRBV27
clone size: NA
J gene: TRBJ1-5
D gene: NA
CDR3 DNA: TGTGCCAGCAGTCAGGACAGAAATAGCAATCAGCCCCAGCATTTT
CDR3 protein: CASSQDRNSNQPQHF

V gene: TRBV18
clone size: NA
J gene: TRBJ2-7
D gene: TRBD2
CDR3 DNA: TGTGCCAGCTCACTACTAGCGGGAGGGAGATACGAGCAGTACTTC
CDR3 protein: CASSLLAGGRYEQYF

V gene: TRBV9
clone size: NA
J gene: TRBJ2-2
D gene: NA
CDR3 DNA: TGTGCCAGCAGCGTATCTATAGTCGGGGCCGGGGAGCTGTTTTTT
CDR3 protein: CASSVSIVGAGELFF

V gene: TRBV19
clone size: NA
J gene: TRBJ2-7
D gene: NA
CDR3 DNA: TGTGCCAGTAGTATAGGTAACGAGCAGTACTTC
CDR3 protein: CASSIGNEQYF

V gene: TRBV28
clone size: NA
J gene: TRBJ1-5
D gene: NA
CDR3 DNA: TGTGCCAGCAGTTCCCTAGGGGCGTCCCAGTCCCAGCATTTT
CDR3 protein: CASSSLGASQSQHF

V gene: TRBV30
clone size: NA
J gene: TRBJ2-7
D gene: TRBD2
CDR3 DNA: TGTGCCTGGAGCTTGAGCGGGACTCGCGGCGAGCAGTACTTC
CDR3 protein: CAWSLSGTRGEQYF

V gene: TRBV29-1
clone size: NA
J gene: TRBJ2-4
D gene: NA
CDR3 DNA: TGCAGCGCAGAGGGGGTATTAGGGGATCTAGCCAAAAACATTCAGTACTTC
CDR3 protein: CSAEGVLGDLAKNIQYF

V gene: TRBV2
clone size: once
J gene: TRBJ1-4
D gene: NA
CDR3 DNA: TGTGCCAGCAGTGCAACAGCCCGGTCGGGAGAAAAACTGTTTTTT
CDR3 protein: CASSATARSGEKLFF

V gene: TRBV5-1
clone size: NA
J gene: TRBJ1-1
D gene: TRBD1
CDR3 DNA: TGCGCCAGCAGCATAGAGAGAGGACAGGGGAACACTGAAGCTTTCTTT
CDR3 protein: CASSIERGQGNTEAFF